These T cell receptor beta chains were read from a single sample in a study of CD8+ T cells in alopecia areata. Repertoires were generated with immunoSEQ multiplex PCR, while TCRdb's copy carries only in-frame clones and drops some. The sample contains around 140,000 clones, more than 40% of which appear only once. The sequenced sample consisted of CD4+ T cells sorted from blood. The receptors come from a human donor with alopecia areata. The CDR3 runs from the conserved cysteine through the conserved F or W. Fields, in order: CDR3 protein, V gene, J gene.

cdr3_aa: CASSLVTSRYTGELFF
v_call: TRBV7-6
j_call: TRBJ2-2

cdr3_aa: CAINSGPPNEQFF
v_call: TRBV10-3
j_call: TRBJ2-1

cdr3_aa: CASSYTIAYQETQYF
v_call: TRBV27
j_call: TRBJ2-5

cdr3_aa: CASSSLHTGANEQFF
v_call: TRBV19
j_call: TRBJ2-1

cdr3_aa: CASSQEGHIYEQYF
v_call: TRBV14
j_call: TRBJ2-7

cdr3_aa: CALSSGRAMRSADTQYF
v_call: TRBV28
j_call: TRBJ2-3

cdr3_aa: CASRDLSGANVLTF
v_call: TRBV11-2
j_call: TRBJ2-6

cdr3_aa: CASGLYRGPGGYTF
v_call: TRBV21-1
j_call: TRBJ1-2

cdr3_aa: CASSLHPHQELFF
v_call: TRBV11-2
j_call: TRBJ2-2

cdr3_aa: CSVEAGSNQPQHF
v_call: TRBV29-1
j_call: TRBJ1-5

cdr3_aa: CASSQTYTDTQYF
v_call: TRBV4-2
j_call: TRBJ2-3

cdr3_aa: CSGLRPNTGELFF
v_call: TRBV29-1
j_call: TRBJ2-2

cdr3_aa: CASSRSGADEQYF
v_call: TRBV5-1
j_call: TRBJ2-7

cdr3_aa: CASSQGTEGETQYF
v_call: TRBV4-2
j_call: TRBJ2-5

cdr3_aa: CASSSSGTGSYEQYF
v_call: TRBV28
j_call: TRBJ2-7

cdr3_aa: CASSLRELSSYNEQFF
v_call: TRBV7-9
j_call: TRBJ2-1

cdr3_aa: CASSLGTGVDLGYGYTF
v_call: TRBV7-9
j_call: TRBJ1-2

cdr3_aa: CASSLAFVAQETQYF
v_call: TRBV11-2
j_call: TRBJ2-5

cdr3_aa: CASSLDRGGNEQFF
v_call: TRBV5-1
j_call: TRBJ2-1

cdr3_aa: CASSYLETQYF
v_call: TRBV6-6
j_call: TRBJ2-5

cdr3_aa: CASSLVPSMEGEQYF
v_call: TRBV5-1
j_call: TRBJ2-7

cdr3_aa: CASSLGGLGGYTF
v_call: TRBV27
j_call: TRBJ1-2

cdr3_aa: CASSFVTQETQYF
v_call: TRBV7-2
j_call: TRBJ2-5

cdr3_aa: CASSLLGPVQETQYF
v_call: TRBV5-1
j_call: TRBJ2-5

cdr3_aa: CASNYLTSGNGETQYF
v_call: TRBV2
j_call: TRBJ2-5

cdr3_aa: CASSITASGYYEQYF
v_call: TRBV28
j_call: TRBJ2-7

cdr3_aa: CASSPKRFGDTQYF
v_call: TRBV2
j_call: TRBJ2-3

cdr3_aa: CARGDLGVGYTF
v_call: TRBV2
j_call: TRBJ1-2

cdr3_aa: CASSVEDTYGYTF
v_call: TRBV2
j_call: TRBJ1-2

cdr3_aa: CASSPGRDTEAFF
v_call: TRBV9
j_call: TRBJ1-1

cdr3_aa: CASSTRGTSGGEQYF
v_call: TRBV7-9
j_call: TRBJ2-7

cdr3_aa: CATSRDASRDYGYTF
v_call: TRBV15
j_call: TRBJ1-2

cdr3_aa: CASRMTGRQETQYF
v_call: TRBV5-1
j_call: TRBJ2-5

cdr3_aa: CASSLEGQGVNEQFF
v_call: TRBV5-1
j_call: TRBJ2-1

cdr3_aa: CAWSSGSSGGNEQFF
v_call: TRBV30
j_call: TRBJ2-1

cdr3_aa: CASSSRTVSKEQFF
v_call: TRBV7-3
j_call: TRBJ2-1

cdr3_aa: CASSLVEGNYGYTF
v_call: TRBV5-1
j_call: TRBJ1-2

cdr3_aa: CASSPGIPNTEAFF
v_call: TRBV18
j_call: TRBJ1-1

cdr3_aa: CASSPGTATKGQYF
v_call: TRBV27
j_call: TRBJ2-7

cdr3_aa: CASSFAGTAGSDTQYF
v_call: TRBV5-6
j_call: TRBJ2-3

cdr3_aa: CASSQVPGIRTNEKLFF
v_call: TRBV4-1
j_call: TRBJ1-4

cdr3_aa: CASSLRTGRETQYF
v_call: TRBV28
j_call: TRBJ2-5

cdr3_aa: CASSFAGRTQYF
v_call: TRBV27
j_call: TRBJ2-5

cdr3_aa: CASSIRESTEAFF
v_call: TRBV28
j_call: TRBJ1-1

cdr3_aa: CASRTDLTYEQYF
v_call: TRBV2
j_call: TRBJ2-7

cdr3_aa: CASSPGDLAGGGFTDTQYF
v_call: TRBV7-2
j_call: TRBJ2-3

cdr3_aa: CASSQLRQGSGEQYF
v_call: TRBV4-1
j_call: TRBJ2-7

cdr3_aa: CSVLGRDRTGELFF
v_call: TRBV29-1
j_call: TRBJ2-2

cdr3_aa: CASTRLSPIEDIQYF
v_call: TRBV5-6
j_call: TRBJ2-4